The present TCR beta chain was sequenced within a study of shared clonotypes between healthy human individuals. Points from the study as a whole: The expectation was that sequencing depth would affect clonotype sharing among donors.

About this clone: The antigen is undetermined.

Original processing methods: Junction-only sequences without quality scores were provided by ImmunoSEQ, so filtering was different. Clones were sequenced by immunoSEQ multiplex PCR, and TCRdb holds only the in-frame ones, with some missing. V and J calls plus clone size are reproduced from that table; the DNA served to infer D and trimming. Of 1.6 million or so clones in the sample, 98% are singletons; the top ten hold over 0.3%. The germline V gene has CDR1 SGHVS and CDR2 FNYEAQ. CDR3 size: 18 residues. The V and J ends lost 5 bases and 6 bases respectively, with 26 bases between them. This rearrangement joins TRBV7-6 to TRBJ1-5, with D tentatively TRBD1 (5 bases). The sequenced material came from naive CD4+ T cells sorted from blood. This sample's subset: CD45RA+ positively selected. The TCR comes from a young man in good health. In nucleotides, the CDR3 is TGTGCCAGCAGCATCGCTACGGCAGGTTCCAAGCAGGGTCAGCCCCAGCATTTT. Its translation is CASSIATAGSKQGQPQHF.